Below are 8 T cell receptor beta chains sequenced from a single sample in a study of T cell responses to AZD1222 COVID-19 vaccine (dated by TCRdb to 2020 to 2022). Interpreted using the paper, the time point label stands for: baseline before first vaccination. The library was obtained by the immunoSEQ multiplex PCR assay. TCRdb took over this immuneACCESS table, retaining in-frame rearrangements with V and J assigned. Such tables are incomplete; in checked studies, under half of the missing clones stem from an unresolved V gene, and the remainder is unexplained. Here the sample has 110,000 to 150,000 clones; more than 85% occur a single time. The biggest ten clones account for over 3% of the sample. The sample was peripheral blood, taken on day 0 of AZD1222 vaccination. These TCRs come from an adult in good health.

V and J are TRBV30 and TRBJ1-1, with 9 bases fitting TRBD1. J gave up 4 bases and V 1 base, and 7 bases lay outside the gene matches. The CDR3 length is 15 residues. Germline CDR1 GTSNPN, CDR2 SVGIG (reference sequence). CDR3 nucleotides: TGTGCCTGGAGTGGAAAACAGGGGGCGGTCACTGAAGCTTTCTTT. Translation gives CAWSGKQGAVTEAFF.

This rearrangement joins TRBV6-5 to TRBJ1-1; TRBD1 is a possible D gene (5 bases). CDR1 is MNHEY and CDR2 is SVGAGI in the germline V gene. The CDR3 length is 14 residues. V was clipped by 10 bases and J by 3 bases, with 18 bases between them. In nucleotides, the CDR3 is TGTGCCACATTAGAACGGGGGTATCACACTGAAGCTTTCTTT. It specifies CATLERGYHTEAFF.

The chain joins TRBV18 to TRBJ2-7; 7 bases match TRBD2. CDR3 length: 15 residues. Germline CDR1 and CDR2: KGHSH and LQKENI. V shed 2 bases, J shed 0 bases, and the junction held 4 bases outside the gene matches. As DNA, the CDR3 is TGTGCCAGCTCACCAGAAGCGGGGAACTCCTACGAGCAGTACTTC. Encoded protein: CASSPEAGNSYEQYF.

The rearrangement joins TRBV4-2 to TRBJ2-7, with 10 bases fitting TRBD1. This CDR3 spans 15 amino acids. With V trimmed by 4 bases and J by 1 base, 4 bases remained unmatched. Per germline, CDR1 LGHNA and CDR2 YNFKEQ. CDR3 protein: CASSPGTGASYEQYF. CDR3 coding DNA: TGTGCCAGCAGCCCGGGGACAGGGGCTTCCTACGAGCAGTACTTC.

The chain has TRBV12-3 or TRBV12-4 and TRBJ1-4; no reliable D call. V lost 3 bases, J lost 8 bases, and 7 bases lay in between. The CDR3 contains 12 residues. The CDR3 coding sequence is TGTGCCAGCAGTTTTGATCTAGAAAAACTGTTTTTT. Translated: CASSFDLEKLFF.

Comment on this clone: The same CDR3 arises from other DNA sequences in this sample as well. V usage is TRBV5-1 and J usage is TRBJ2-7; D gene uncertain. V dropped 1 base and J dropped 3 bases, with 5 bases sitting between them. Looked up from germline, CDR1 is SGHRS and CDR2 is YFSETQ. The CDR3 is 12 residues long. The CDR3 coding sequence is TGCGCCAGCAGCTTGTCTAGCTACGAGCAGTACTTC. This gives the protein CASSLSSYEQYF.

The rearrangement uses TRBV24-1 and TRBJ2-2; possibly TRBD2 for D (6 bases). The ends were cut back, 1 base at V and 4 bases at J, with 21 bases in the middle. The germline V gene has CDR1 KGHDR and CDR2 SFDVKD. This CDR3 has 19 residues. The CDR3 bases are TGTGCCACCAGTGATTTACTATCCCCGGGGGATGGTAGCACCGGGGAGCTGTTTTTT. It codes for CATSDLLSPGDGSTGELFF.

This chain joins TRBV9 and TRBJ2-7; no firm D call. Germline V gene data show CDR1 as SGDLS and CDR2 as YYNGEE. This CDR3 has 14 residues. The V and J ends lost 3 bases and 1 base respectively, with 11 bases between them. CDR3 residues: CASSAAGSSYEQYF. DNA for the CDR3: TGTGCCAGCAGCGCCGCAGGATCGTCCTACGAGCAGTACTTC.